The 29 T cell receptor beta chains below come from one sample, sequenced in a study of blood T cell repertoires in COVID-19. The method was immunoSEQ multiplex PCR; TCRdb's version includes in-frame clones alone and lacks a portion of them. This table holds 200,000 or so clones, approximately 91% found once. Source material: peripheral blood. Source of these receptors: a man aged 70-80 years with active or convalescent COVID-19.

This chain joins TRBV19 and TRBJ2-2; possible D gene TRBD2, 6 bases. Trimming stripped 6 bases from V and 5 bases from J, with 22 bases between. CDR3 length: 17 amino acids. Germline V CDR1 and CDR2: LNHDA, SQIVND (reference sequence). The CDR3 bases are TGTGCCAGTAGAGGACGGAGGGTCGACTCAGGGACCGGGGAGCTGTTTTTT. Its translation: CASRGRRVDSGTGELFF. The whole variable domain, remainder taken from reference TRBV19 and TRBJ2-2, is DGGITQSPKYLFRKEGQNVTLSCEQNLNHDAMYWYRQDPGQGLRLIYYSQIVNDFQKGDIAEGYSVSREKKESFPLTVTSAQKNPTAFYLCASRGRRVDSGTGELFFGEGSRLTVL.

The chain has TRBV6-2 or TRBV6-3 and TRBJ2-3, with D maybe TRBD1 (6 bases). Germline CDR1 and CDR2: MNHEY and SVGEGT. The CDR3 totals 16 residues. Trimming pared 2 bases from V and 8 bases from J, leaving 20 bases between. Written as DNA, the CDR3 is TGTGCCAGCAGTTACCACTTGCAGGGGCTAAGAAGTACGCAGTATTTT. Translating it yields CASSYHLQGLRSTQYF.

This chain links TRBV6-1 with TRBJ2-5, with 10 positions matching TRBD2. The germline CDR1 and CDR2 sequences are MNHNS and SASEGT. This CDR3 is built from 14 residues. Losses at the gene ends were 1 base for V and 13 bases for J; bases not matched to a gene: 9. CDR3 region: CASSEEGSGGRRYF. Here the CDR3 DNA reads TGTGCCAGCAGTGAAGAGGGTAGCGGGGGGCGTAGGTACTTC.

This sequence joins TRBV29-1 and TRBJ1-2; TRBD1 aligns across 11 bases. Germline V gene lookup returns CDR1 SQVTM and CDR2 ANQGSEA. The V segment lost 4 bases and the J segment 2 bases; nucleotides outside the gene matches: 3. The CDR3 is made up of 14 amino acids. CDR3 DNA: TGCAGCGTTGGAGGGACAGGGGGGAACTATGGCTACACCTTC. This sequence encodes CSVGGTGGNYGYTF.

The V call is TRBV10-2, the J call TRBJ2-7; a possible D gene is TRBD1 (6 bases). This CDR3 is built from 13 residues. Germline CDR1 reads WSHSY; CDR2 reads SAAADI. Trimming pared 8 bases from V and 3 bases from J, leaving 14 bases between. The CDR3 is CASGGVQGYEQYF. The CDR3 region has the DNA TGCGCCAGCGGGGGCGTGCAGGGCTACGAGCAGTACTTC.

As to this clone: One junction end does not reproduce the germline sequence, and a read error may be involved. The rearrangement joins TRBV4-2 to TRBJ2-3; TRBD2 matches 10 bases. The length of the CDR3 is 15 residues. The germline V gene encodes CDR1 LGHNA and CDR2 YNFKEQ. CDR3 in DNA: TGTGCCAGCACCCAAAAGCGGGGGGGCAAAGATACGCAGTATTTT. Amino acids: CASTQKRGGKDTQYF.

The V gene is TRBV6-2 or TRBV6-3, the J gene TRBJ2-1, with a weak D call TRBD1 (6 bases). The germline V and J ends were trimmed by 0 bases and 3 bases, with 9 bases remaining between them. Looked up from germline, CDR1 is MNHEY and CDR2 is SVGEGT. This CDR3 spans 15 amino acids. The CDR3 region is CASSYSPDSYNEQFF. For the CDR3, the DNA is TGTGCCAGCAGTTACTCGCCGGACAGCTACAATGAGCAGTTCTTC.

V and J are TRBV5-1 and TRBJ2-1; 8 bases map to TRBD1. This CDR3 is 14 amino acids long. V was clipped by 4 bases and J by 7 bases; unmatched bases: 7. Germline CDR1 and CDR2: SGHRS and YFSETQ. The CDR3 spells CASSPGQGANEQFF. In nucleotides, the CDR3 is TGCGCCAGCAGCCCCGGGCAGGGGGCAAATGAGCAGTTCTTC.

The chain recombines TRBV18 with TRBJ2-7; weak D call: TRBD1 (5 bases). This CDR3 is built from 14 residues. V lost 1 base and J lost 4, with 11 bases in between. CDR1 KGHSH and CDR2 LQKENI come from the germline V gene. The CDR3 DNA follows: TGTGCCAGCTCACCACGCCAGCAGGGATACGAGCAGTACTTC. Its translation: CASSPRQQGYEQYF.

The chain recombines TRBV29-1 with TRBJ1-1; TRBD1 aligns across 7 bases. V shed 6 bases, J shed 6 bases, and the junction held 1 base outside the gene matches. Germline assignment: CDR1 SQVTM and CDR2 ANQGSEA. The CDR3 extends over 10 amino acids. CDR3 in DNA: TGCAGCGTGGGGACAGCTGAAGCTTTCTTT. Translation gives CSVGTAEAFF.

CDR3 sequence: CASKRLAGAGGQFF. As DNA, the CDR3 is TGTGCCAGTAAGAGACTAGCGGGAGCGGGGGGGCAGTTCTTC. The J gene is TRBJ2-1, the V gene TRBV19, with TRBD2 identical over 12 bases. The V segment lost 7 bases and the J segment 12 bases; nucleotides outside the gene matches: 10. This CDR3 contains 14 residues. CDR1 and CDR2 from the germline V gene are LNHDA and SQIVND (reference sequence). The complete variable domain, with remaining parts taken from reference TRBV19 and TRBJ2-1, reads DGGITQSPKYLFRKEGQNVTLSCEQNLNHDAMYWYRQDPGQGLRLIYYSQIVNDFQKGDIAEGYSVSREKKESFPLTVTSAQKNPTAFYLCASKRLAGAGGQFFGPGTRLTVL.

The chain has TRBV5-4 and TRBJ2-3, with 10 bases that match TRBD2. The trim removed 4 bases at V and 4 bases at J, leaving 9 bases unmatched. The CDR3 sequence is 16 residues long. CDR1 and CDR2 (germline): SGHNT, YYREEE (reference sequence). The CDR3 sequence is CASSLQAGGPPDTQYF. CDR3 nucleotide sequence: TGTGCCAGCAGCCTGCAAGCGGGAGGGCCTCCAGATACGCAGTATTTT.

V and J are TRBV7-6 and TRBJ2-7; TRBD1 matches 9 bases. CDR1 is SGHVS and CDR2 is FNYEAQ in the germline V gene. The CDR3 loop spans 14 amino acids. Trimming removed 5 bases from V and 6 bases from J; junction bases left unmatched: 8. In DNA form, the CDR3 reads TGTGCCAGCAGCCCCACCCGACAGGGGGGCGAGCAGTACTTC. This codes for CASSPTRQGGEQYF.

This sequence joins TRBV30 and TRBJ2-5; D is possibly TRBD1 (5 bases). The germline V gene encodes CDR1 GTSNPN and CDR2 SVGIG (reference sequence). Trimming stripped 0 bases from V and 4 bases from J, with 21 bases between. There are 17 residues in the CDR3. The CDR3 sequence is CAWSVRVWGRDAETQYF. The DNA of the CDR3 is TGTGCCTGGAGTGTAAGGGTATGGGGCAGGGATGCAGAGACCCAGTACTTC.

This clone has more than one count but fewer than ten. The rearrangement joins TRBV9 to TRBJ1-5; D remains unclear. The germline V and J ends were trimmed by 3 bases and 7 bases, with 14 bases remaining between them. CDR3 length: 14 residues. Germline assignment: CDR1 SGDLS and CDR2 YYNGEE. The CDR3 DNA follows: TGTGCCAGCAGCGCCGGTAACGGGGTCCAGCCCCAGCATTTT. It codes for CASSAGNGVQPQHF.

This chain links TRBV19 with TRBJ2-2, with TRBD1 as a possible D gene (5 bases). There are 13 residues in the CDR3. Per germline, CDR1 LNHDA and CDR2 SQIVND (reference sequence). Trimming left V 7 bases short and J 6 bases short, with 12 bases between. The CDR3 nucleotides read TGTGCCAGTAAAATCAGGGATTCCGGGGAGCTGTTTTTT. As protein: CASKIRDSGELFF.

Of note for this clone: The junction does not match germline at one end; this may be a read error. The rearrangement joins TRBV13 to TRBJ2-1; 14 bases are a match to TRBD2. The CDR3 is 16 residues long. Germline V lookup: CDR1 PRHDT, CDR2 FYEKMQ (reference sequence). CDR3 residues: CASSLGTSGGRSEQFF. The CDR3 nucleotides are TGTGCCAGCAGCCTAGGGACTAGCGGGGGTAGGAGTGAGCAGTTCTTC.

This CDR3 reads CASSRMGQGALGYTF. CDR3 sequence (DNA): TGTGCCAGCAGCCGAATGGGACAGGGGGCGCTTGGCTACACCTTC. The V gene is TRBV2, the J gene TRBJ1-2; 12 positions match TRBD1. CDR1 SNHLY and CDR2 FYNNEI come from the germline V gene. The CDR3 consists of 15 residues. V gave up 6 bases and J gave up 7 bases; unmatched junction bases: 9.

In this sample, this clone turned up once. This chain uses TRBV6-5 with TRBJ2-7; 9 bases match TRBD1. CDR1 and CDR2 (germline): MNHEY, SVGAGI. V lost 10 bases to trimming and J lost 3 bases; unmatched junction nucleotides: 10. The CDR3 extends over 14 amino acids. CDR3 protein: CATARDRVRYEQYF. The CDR3 DNA is TGTGCCACCGCTCGGGACAGGGTCCGCTACGAGCAGTACTTC.

The chain couples TRBV7-2 to TRBJ1-6, with 7 bases lining up with TRBD1. The CDR3 spans 15 residues. The germline V gene has CDR1 SGHTA and CDR2 FQGNSA. With 1 base clipped from V and 6 bases from J, the junction kept 3 bases outside the gene matches. The DNA of the CDR3 is TGTGCCAGCAGCTTAGTGGGACAGCTTAATTCACCCCTCCACTTT. Protein sequence: CASSLVGQLNSPLHF.

This chain uses TRBV7-2 with TRBJ2-7; 8 bases agree with TRBD2. Germline V gene sequence: CDR1 SGHTA, CDR2 FQGNSA. CDR3 length: 15 residues. V shed 5 bases, J shed 0 bases, and the junction held 6 bases outside the gene matches. In DNA, the CDR3 is TGTGCCAGCAGCCCGAGCGGGGGCAGCTCCTACGAGCAGTACTTC. Its translation is CASSPSGGSSYEQYF.

This chain connects TRBV6-2 or TRBV6-3 to TRBJ1-1; 7 nucleotides line up with TRBD1. CDR1 and CDR2 from the germline V gene are MNHEY and SVGEGT. The ends lost 2 bases at V and 5 bases at J; junction bases unmatched: 26. The CDR3 is made up of 21 amino acids. CDR3 DNA: TGTGCCAGCAGTTACCTCTCACCACGAAGGTCGCAGGGGGTTACTCGGACTGAAGCTTTCTTT. It encodes CASSYLSPRRSQGVTRTEAFF.

The chain employs TRBV2 and TRBJ1-2; 11 positions match TRBD1. This CDR3 is built from 13 residues. Per germline, CDR1 SNHLY and CDR2 FYNNEI. J lost 4 bases, V lost 7 bases, and 2 bases had no gene match. The CDR3 nucleotides are TGTGCCAGCACGGGACAGGGGGTCTATGGCTACACCTTC. Translation: CASTGQGVYGYTF.

The chain joins TRBV10-1 to TRBJ2-5; weak D call: TRBD1 (6 bases). The V gene lost 4 bases and the J gene lost 5 bases, with 20 bases spanning the gap. This CDR3 comprises 16 residues. The germline V gene has CDR1 WNHNN and CDR2 SYGVQD (reference sequence). The CDR3 is CASSGIGLGGVETQYF. The CDR3 DNA sequence: TGCGCCAGCAGTGGCATCGGGCTTGGGGGCGTCGAGACCCAGTACTTC.

V usage is TRBV3-1 (or the pseudogene TRBV3-2) and J usage is TRBJ2-7, with 9 nucleotides matching TRBD2. The J segment lost 4 bases and the V segment lost 3 bases, leaving 4 bases of the junction unmatched. The CDR3 runs to 14 residues. Germline V lookup: CDR1 LGHDT, CDR2 YNNKEL (reference sequence). CDR3 bases: TGTGCCAGCAGCCATCTAGCGGGAAAATACGAGCAGTACTTC. Amino acids: CASSHLAGKYEQYF.

This clone has a single count. This chain uses TRBV7-2 with TRBJ1-3; D gene unclear. The CDR3 totals 16 residues. Between the trimmed V and J ends, which lost 1 base and 2 bases, there was a span of 12 bases. Looked up from germline, CDR1 is SGHTA and CDR2 is FQGNSA. The CDR3 DNA follows: TGTGCCAGCAGCTTAGTATCTCACATGCCTGGAAACACCATATATTTT. Residues: CASSLVSHMPGNTIYF.

The gene calls are TRBV5-6 and TRBJ1-2; D is possibly TRBD1 (5 bases). CDR1 SGHDT and CDR2 YYEEEE come from the germline V gene. The germline V and J ends were trimmed by 0 bases and 4 bases, with 16 bases remaining between them. This CDR3 is 16 amino acids long. CDR3 DNA sequence: TGTGCCAGCAGCTTGGGGGGCGGACACGGGGGCTATGGCTACACCTTC. Translation gives CASSLGGGHGGYGYTF.

The chain recombines TRBV5-1 with TRBJ2-7; D might be TRBD1 (6 bases). Trimming stripped 4 bases from V and 2 bases from J, with 19 bases between. The germline CDR1 and CDR2 sequences are SGHRS and YFSETQ. The CDR3 length is 16 residues. The CDR3 protein is CASSKTPGHGTYEQYF. CDR3 coding DNA: TGCGCCAGCAGCAAGACCCCGGGACACGGAACCTACGAGCAGTACTTC. The variable domain in full, completed from reference TRBV5-1 and TRBJ2-7, reads KAGVTQTPRYLIKTRGQQVTLSCSPISGHRSVSWYQQTPGQGLQFLFEYFSETQRNKGNFPGRFSGRQFSNSRSEMNVSTLELGDSALYLCASSKTPGHGTYEQYFGPGTRLTVT.

This chain connects TRBV6-2 or TRBV6-3 to TRBJ1-5, with a weak D call TRBD1 (6 bases). This CDR3 spans 13 amino acids. Germline values: CDR1 MNHEY, CDR2 SVGEGT. V shed 5 bases and J shed 5 bases, with 10 bases lying between them. CDR3 residues: CASSKQGYQPQHF. CDR3 coding DNA: TGTGCCAGCAGTAAACAGGGTTATCAGCCCCAGCATTTT.